The sequence of this TCR beta chain was determined in a study of CD8 T cells in ankylosing spondylitis. This CDR3 comprises 16 residues. CDR1 and CDR2 from the germline V gene are MNHEY and SVGAGI. V was cut by 0 bases and J by 0 bases, with 9 bases left in between. Library preparation for TCR beta used quantitative 5'-RACE with molecular barcodes. TCRdb reprocessed the 5' RACE reads via MiXCR and lists one record per CDR3 protein. The table has 200,000 to 250,000 distinct CDR3 sequences, 9.5% to 12% seen once. In this sample, this clonotype turned up many times. Its specificity is unknown. Study-level results: The clones that were linked to disease were reported to be significantly enriched in matched synovial fluid samples from ankylosing spondylitis patients. A TCR beta motif of several highly homologous variants appeared characteristic of ankylosing spondylitis blood.

What was sequenced was blood, either unsorted or a sorted T cell fraction (not recorded which). The chain joins TRBV6-5 to TRBJ2-4; D gene unclear. The TCR originated in a male donor with ankylosing spondylitis or in good health (not recorded which). CDR3 in amino acids: CASSYSHSLAKNIQYF. CDR3 nucleotides: TGTGCCAGCAGTTACTCCCATTCATTAGCCAAAAACATTCAGTACTTC.